This T cell receptor beta chain is from a study of T cells after yellow fever vaccination. Across the study: SMART-Seq v4 Ultra Low Input prepared the low-cell-number fractions.

Findings of the study overall: There was a small share of clonotypes that showed up in both the CD4 and CD8 compartments. Clones that expanded after primary vaccination mostly reappeared after the booster (roughly 95% CD4, 88% CD8).

This clonotype was recorded a few times. Its target is not known. Universal primer sites and UMIs were introduced during 5'RACE template-switching synthesis of TCR cDNA. MiXCR, applied by TCRdb to the 5' RACE reads, yields one record per CDR3 protein. This table has roughly 190,000 distinct CDR3 sequences, 9.5% to 11% appearing once. V lost 3 bases, J lost 7 bases, and 15 bases lay in between. CDR3 length: 14 amino acids. The germline V gene has CDR1 DFQATT and CDR2 SNEGSKA (reference sequence). This chain connects TRBV20-1 to TRBJ1-4; D is ambiguous. The sample in question was CD8+ T cells sorted from PBMCs, obtained 15 days after the yellow fever booster vaccination. The receptor comes from a man younger than 35 who received the YFV17D yellow fever vaccine. CDR3 sequence reads: CSASSRTGSEKLFF. The DNA of the CDR3 is TGCAGTGCTAGCTCGCGTACGGGCTCTGAAAAACTGTTTTTT.